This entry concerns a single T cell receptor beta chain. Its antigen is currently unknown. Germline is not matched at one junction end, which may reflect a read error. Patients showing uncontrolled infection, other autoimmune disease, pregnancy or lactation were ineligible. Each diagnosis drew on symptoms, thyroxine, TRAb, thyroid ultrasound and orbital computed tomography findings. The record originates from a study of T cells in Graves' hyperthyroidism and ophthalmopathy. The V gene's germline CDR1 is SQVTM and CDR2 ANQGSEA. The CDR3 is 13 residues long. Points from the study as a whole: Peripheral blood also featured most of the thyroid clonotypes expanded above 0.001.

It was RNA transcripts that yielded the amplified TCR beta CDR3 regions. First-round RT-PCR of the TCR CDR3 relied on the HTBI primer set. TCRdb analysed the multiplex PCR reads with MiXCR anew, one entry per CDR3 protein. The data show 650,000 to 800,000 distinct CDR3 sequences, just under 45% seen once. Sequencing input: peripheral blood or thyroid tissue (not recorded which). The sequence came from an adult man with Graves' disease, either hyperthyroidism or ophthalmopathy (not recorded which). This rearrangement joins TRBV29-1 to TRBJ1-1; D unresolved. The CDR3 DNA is TGCAGCGTTGCCGAAGTCCTGAACACTAAAGCTTTCTTT. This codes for CSVAEVLNTKAFF.